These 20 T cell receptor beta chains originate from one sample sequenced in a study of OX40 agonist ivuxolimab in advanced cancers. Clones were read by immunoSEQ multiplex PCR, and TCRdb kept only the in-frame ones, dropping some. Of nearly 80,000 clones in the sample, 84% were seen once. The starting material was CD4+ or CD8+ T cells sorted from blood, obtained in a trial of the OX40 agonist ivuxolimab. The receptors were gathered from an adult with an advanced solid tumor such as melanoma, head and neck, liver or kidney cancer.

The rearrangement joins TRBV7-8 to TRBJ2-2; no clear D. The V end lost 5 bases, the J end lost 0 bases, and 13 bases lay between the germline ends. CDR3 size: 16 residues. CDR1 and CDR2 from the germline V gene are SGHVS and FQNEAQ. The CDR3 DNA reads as TGTGCCAGCAGCCCTTATAGGCGGACGAACACCGGGGAGCTGTTTTTT. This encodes CASSPYRRTNTGELFF. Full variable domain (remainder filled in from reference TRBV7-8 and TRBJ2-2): GAGVSQSPRYKVAKRGQDVALRCDPISGHVSLFWYQQALGQGPEFLTYFQNEAQLDKSGLPSDRFFAERPEGSVSTLKIQRTQQEDSAVYLCASSPYRRTNTGELFFGEGSRLTVL.

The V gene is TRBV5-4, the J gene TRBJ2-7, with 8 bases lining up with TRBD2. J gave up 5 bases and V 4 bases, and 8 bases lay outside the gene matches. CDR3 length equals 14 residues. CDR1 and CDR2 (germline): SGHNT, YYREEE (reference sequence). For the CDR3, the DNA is TGTGCCAGCAGCAGGCCCGGGACTAGGAACGAGCAGTACTTC. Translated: CASSRPGTRNEQYF.

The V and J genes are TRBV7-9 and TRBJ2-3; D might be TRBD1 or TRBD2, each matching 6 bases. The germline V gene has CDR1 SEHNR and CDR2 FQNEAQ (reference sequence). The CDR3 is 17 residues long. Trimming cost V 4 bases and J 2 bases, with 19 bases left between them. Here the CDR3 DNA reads TGTGCCAGCAGCTCACGACGGGGGCGCCTATTCACAGATACGCAGTATTTT. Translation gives CASSSRRGRLFTDTQYF.

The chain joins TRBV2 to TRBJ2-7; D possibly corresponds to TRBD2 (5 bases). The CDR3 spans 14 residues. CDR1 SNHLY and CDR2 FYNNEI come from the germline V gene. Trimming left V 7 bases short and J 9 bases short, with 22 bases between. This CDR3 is CASKFGVGKGGQYF. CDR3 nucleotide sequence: TGTGCCAGCAAATTTGGGGTAGGGAAAGGAGGGCAGTACTTC.

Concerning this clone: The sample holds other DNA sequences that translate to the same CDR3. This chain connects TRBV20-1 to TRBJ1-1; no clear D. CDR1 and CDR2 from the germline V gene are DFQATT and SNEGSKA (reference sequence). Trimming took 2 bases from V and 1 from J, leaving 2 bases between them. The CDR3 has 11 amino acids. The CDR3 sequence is CSARQNTEAFF. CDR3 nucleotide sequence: TGCAGTGCTAGACAGAACACTGAAGCTTTCTTT.

The CDR3 coding sequence is TGTGCCAGCAGTGGAAACCTTGGGGATACGCAGTATTTT. It specifies CASSGNLGDTQYF. The V call is TRBV2, the J call TRBJ2-3; D ambiguous. Trimming took off 4 bases at V and 6 bases at J, with 11 bases between the two ends. The CDR3 is made up of 13 amino acids. Per the germline V gene, CDR1 is SNHLY and CDR2 is FYNNEI.

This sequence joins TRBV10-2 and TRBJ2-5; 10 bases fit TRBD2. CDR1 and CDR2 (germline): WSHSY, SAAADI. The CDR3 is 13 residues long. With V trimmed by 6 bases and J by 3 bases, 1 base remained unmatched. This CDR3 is CASRSGREETQYF. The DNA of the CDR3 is TGCGCCAGCAGAAGCGGGAGGGAAGAGACCCAGTACTTC.

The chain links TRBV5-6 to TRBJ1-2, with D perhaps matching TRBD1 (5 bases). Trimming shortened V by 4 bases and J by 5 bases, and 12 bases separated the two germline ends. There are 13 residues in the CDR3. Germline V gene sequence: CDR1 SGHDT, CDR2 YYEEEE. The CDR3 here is CASSVRQIYGYTF. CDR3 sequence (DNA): TGTGCCAGCAGCGTTCGACAGATATATGGCTACACCTTC.

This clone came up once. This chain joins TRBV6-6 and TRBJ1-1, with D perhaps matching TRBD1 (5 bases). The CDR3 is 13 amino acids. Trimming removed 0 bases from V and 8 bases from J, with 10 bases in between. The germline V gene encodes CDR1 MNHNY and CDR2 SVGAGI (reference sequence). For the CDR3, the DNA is TGTGCCAGCAGTTACTCAACAGGTACCGAAGCTTTCTTT. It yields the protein CASSYSTGTEAFF.

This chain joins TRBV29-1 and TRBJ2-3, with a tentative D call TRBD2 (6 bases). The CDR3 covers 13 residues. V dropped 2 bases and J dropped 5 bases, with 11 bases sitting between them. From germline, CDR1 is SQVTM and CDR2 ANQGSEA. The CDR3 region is CSVEWGEGDTQYF. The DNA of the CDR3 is TGCAGCGTTGAATGGGGGGAAGGAGATACGCAGTATTTT.

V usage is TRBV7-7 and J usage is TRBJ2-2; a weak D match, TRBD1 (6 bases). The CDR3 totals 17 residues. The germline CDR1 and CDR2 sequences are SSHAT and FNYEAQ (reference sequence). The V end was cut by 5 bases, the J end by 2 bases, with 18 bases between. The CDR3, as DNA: TGTGCCAGCAGCCAAAGCCCGAGACAGGTCAACACCGGGGAGCTGTTTTTT. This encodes CASSQSPRQVNTGELFF. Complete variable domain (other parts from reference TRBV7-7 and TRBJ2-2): GAGVSQSPRYKVTKRGQDVTLRCDPISSHATLYWYQQALGQGPEFLTYFNYEAQPDKSGLPSDRFSAERPEGSISTLTIQRTEQRDSAMYRCASSQSPRQVNTGELFFGEGSRLTVL.

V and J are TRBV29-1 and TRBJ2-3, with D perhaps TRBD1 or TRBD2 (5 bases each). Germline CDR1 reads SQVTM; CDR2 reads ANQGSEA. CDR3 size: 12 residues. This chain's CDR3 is CSCGGPTDTQYF. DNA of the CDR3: TGCAGTTGTGGGGGTCCCACAGATACGCAGTATTTT.

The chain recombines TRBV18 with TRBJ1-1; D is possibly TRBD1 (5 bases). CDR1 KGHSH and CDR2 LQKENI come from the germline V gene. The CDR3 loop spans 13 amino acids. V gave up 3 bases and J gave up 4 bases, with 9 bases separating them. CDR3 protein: CASSPGRSTEAFF. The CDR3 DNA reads TGTGCCAGCTCACCGGGACGGAGCACTGAAGCTTTCTTT.

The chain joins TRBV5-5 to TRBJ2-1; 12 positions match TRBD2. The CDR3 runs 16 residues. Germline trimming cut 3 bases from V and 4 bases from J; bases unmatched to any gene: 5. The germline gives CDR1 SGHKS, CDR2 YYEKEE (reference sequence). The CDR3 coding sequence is TGTGCCAGCAGCTACGCCGGGACTAGCGGGTACAATGAGCAGTTCTTC. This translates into CASSYAGTSGYNEQFF.

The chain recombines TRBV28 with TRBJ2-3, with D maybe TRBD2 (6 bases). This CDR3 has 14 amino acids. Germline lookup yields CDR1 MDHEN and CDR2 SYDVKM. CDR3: CASSGGEITDTQYF. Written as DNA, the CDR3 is TGTGCTAGCTCTGGCGGGGAGATCACAGATACGCAGTATTTT. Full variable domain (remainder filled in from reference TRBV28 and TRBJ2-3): DVKVTQSSRYLVKRTGEKVFLECVQDMDHENMFWYRQDPGLGLRLIYFSYDVKMKEKGDIPEGYSVSREKKERFSLILESASTNQTSMYLCASSGGEITDTQYFGPGTRLTVL.

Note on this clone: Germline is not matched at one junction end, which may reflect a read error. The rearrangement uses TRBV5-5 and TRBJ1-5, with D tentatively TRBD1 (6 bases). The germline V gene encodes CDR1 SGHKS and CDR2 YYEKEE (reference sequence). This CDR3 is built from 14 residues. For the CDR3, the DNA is TGCGCCAGCAGCCAAGCGGGGGGCGGGCAGCCCCAGCATTTT. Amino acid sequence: CASSQAGGGQPQHF.

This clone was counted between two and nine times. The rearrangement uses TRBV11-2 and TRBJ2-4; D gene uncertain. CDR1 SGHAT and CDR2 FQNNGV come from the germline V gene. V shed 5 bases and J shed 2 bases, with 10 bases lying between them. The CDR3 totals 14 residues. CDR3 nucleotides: TGTGCCAGCAGCCGGAAGGGCACCAAAAACATTCAGTACTTC. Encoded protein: CASSRKGTKNIQYF. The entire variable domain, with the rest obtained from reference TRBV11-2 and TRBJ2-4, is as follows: EAGVAQSPRYKIIEKRQSVAFWCNPISGHATLYWYQQILGQGPKLLIQFQNNGVVDDSQLPKDRFSAERLKGVDSTLKIQPAKLEDSAVYLCASSRKGTKNIQYFGAGTRLSVL.

DNA for the CDR3: TGTGCCAGCAGCGTAGCGGAGGGGGTTTATTCACCCCTCCACTTT. It codes for CASSVAEGVYSPLHF. The chain uses TRBV9 and TRBJ1-6; tentative D call: TRBD1 (6 bases). The CDR3 runs to 15 residues. Trimming removed 0 bases from V and 8 bases from J, with 12 bases in between. Germline V gene lookup returns CDR1 SGDLS and CDR2 YYNGEE.

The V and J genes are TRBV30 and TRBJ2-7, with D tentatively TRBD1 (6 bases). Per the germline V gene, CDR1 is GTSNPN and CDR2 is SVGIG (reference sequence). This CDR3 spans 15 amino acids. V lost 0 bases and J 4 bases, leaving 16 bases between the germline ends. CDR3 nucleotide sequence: TGTGCCTGGAGTGTGGGGCAGGGGTCTAGATACGAGCAGTACTTC. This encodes CAWSVGQGSRYEQYF.

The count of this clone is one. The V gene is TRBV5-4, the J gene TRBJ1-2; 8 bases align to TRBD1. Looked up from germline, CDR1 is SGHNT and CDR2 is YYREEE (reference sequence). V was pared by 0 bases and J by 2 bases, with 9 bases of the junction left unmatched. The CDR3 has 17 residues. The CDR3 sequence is CASSLAHLRQGNYGYTF. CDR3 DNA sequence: TGTGCCAGCAGCTTGGCCCACCTAAGACAGGGGAACTATGGCTACACCTTC.